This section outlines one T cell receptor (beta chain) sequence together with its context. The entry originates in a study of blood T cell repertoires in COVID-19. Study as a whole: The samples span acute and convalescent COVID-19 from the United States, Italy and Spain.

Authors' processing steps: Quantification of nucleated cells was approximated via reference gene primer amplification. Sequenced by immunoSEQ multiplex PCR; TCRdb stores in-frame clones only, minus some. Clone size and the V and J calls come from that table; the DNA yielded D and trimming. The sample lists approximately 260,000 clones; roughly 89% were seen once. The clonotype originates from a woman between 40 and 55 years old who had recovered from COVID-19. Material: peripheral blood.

For the CDR3, the DNA is TGTGCCAGCAGCGATGGGACAGGGACTAATGAAAAACTGTTTTTT. This translates into CASSDGTGTNEKLFF. The chain has TRBV9 and TRBJ1-4; the match to TRBD1 covers 9 bases. Losses at the gene ends were 3 bases for V and 2 bases for J; bases not matched to a gene: 2. Germline V gene lookup returns CDR1 SGDLS and CDR2 YYNGEE. The CDR3 is made up of 15 amino acids.